This T cell receptor (beta chain) was recovered during a study of preoperative IRX-2 immunotherapy in early breast cancer. Germline CDR1 MDHEN, CDR2 SYDVKM. Trimming took off 2 bases at V and 8 bases at J, with 21 bases between the two ends. The CDR3 consists of 16 residues. Stated treatment: preoperative locoregional IRX-2 cytokine immunotherapy. Patients received preoperative, locoregional IRX-2 cytokine immunotherapy in a phase Ib study. Assay: immunoSEQ multiplex PCR; the TCRdb copy retains only in-frame clones and omits some. The table shows roughly 30,000 clones, with roughly four fifths occurring only once.

The TCR comes from a human donor with breast cancer. This specimen was lymph node tissue, taken from a patient treated with IRX-2 immunotherapy. This chain uses TRBV28 with TRBJ1-2; tentative D call: TRBD1 (5 bases). CDR3 sequence: CASSLRVRREGYGYTF. CDR3 sequence (DNA): TGTGCCAGCAGTTTACGGGTGAGACGGGAGGGGTACGGCTACACCTTC.